The 19 T cell receptor beta chains in this list originate from one sample, sequenced in a study of T cells in Graves' hyperthyroidism and ophthalmopathy. TCR beta CDR3 regions were amplified from RNA transcripts. Carried out on the TCR CDR3, a first-round RT-PCR used the HTBI primer set. TCRdb reanalysed the multiplex PCR reads using MiXCR and keeps one entry per CDR3 protein. The table lists hundreds of thousands of distinct CDR3 sequences, 30% to 40% of them singletons, with more than 25% in the top ten. Sequenced: blood. Source of these receptors: a woman in her 40s with Graves' hyperthyroidism.

Concerning this clonotype itself: A much larger clone lies one base from this, so it may be a read error. The chain recombines TRBV10-3 with TRBJ1-2; D is ambiguous. From germline, CDR1 is ENHRY and CDR2 SYGVKD. The CDR3 is made up of 15 amino acids. The CDR3 region is CASSYGPGRNYGYTF. The CDR3 DNA reads TGTGCCAGCAGTTACGGCCCCGGGAGAAACTATGGCTACACCTTC.

This clonotype has a count of ten or more. V is TRBV7-2 and J is TRBJ1-3; no reliable D call. The germline V gene has CDR1 SGHTA and CDR2 FQGNSA. V lost 6 bases and J 0 bases, leaving 6 bases between the germline ends. The CDR3 consists of 13 residues. Written as DNA, the CDR3 is TGTGCCAGCAGGCAGAACTCTGGAAACACCATATATTTT. Translation: CASRQNSGNTIYF.

This clonotype has more than one count but fewer than ten. The chain is built from TRBV7-8 and TRBJ2-7, with D maybe TRBD2 (5 bases). This CDR3 is built from 15 residues. Germline CDR1 is SGHVS and CDR2 is FQNEAQ. The V end was cut by 5 bases, the J end by 0 bases, with 14 bases between. CDR3 in DNA: TGTGCCAGCAGCCCCCTTCCGGGAAGCTCCTACGAGCAGTACTTC. This encodes CASSPLPGSSYEQYF.

This clonotype was detected a few times. This chain connects TRBV11-2 to TRBJ2-5; tentatively, D is TRBD1 (6 bases). The V and J ends lost 3 bases and 0 bases respectively, with 11 bases between them. CDR1 and CDR2 (germline): SGHAT, FQNNGV. This CDR3 contains 15 residues. The CDR3 region has the DNA TGTGCCAGCAGCTTGGCCGGACAGCACCAAGAGACCCAGTACTTC. It encodes CASSLAGQHQETQYF.

This clonotype was counted ten times or more. The chain recombines TRBV7-9 with TRBJ2-5, with D possibly TRBD2 on 6 matching bases. This CDR3 comprises 14 residues. Germline values: CDR1 SEHNR, CDR2 FQNEAQ (reference sequence). The V end was cut by 4 bases, the J end by 4 bases, with 13 bases between. The CDR3 DNA sequence: TGTGCCAGCAGCTCCTACCGGGACTCAGAGACCCAGTACTTC. Its translation: CASSSYRDSETQYF.

As to this clonotype: The conserved phenylalanine or tryptophan normally closing the CDR3 is absent here, so this likely arose from a read error. Because the CDR3's place on the DNA is in doubt, the DNA is left out and the CDR3 is given as listed by TCRdb. This chain uses TRBV10-3 with TRBJ2-6. Germline-derived CDR1 and CDR2 are ENHRY and SYGVKD. The CDR3 is 8 amino acids in total, end residues counted. CDR3 loop: CAISHATS.

The CDR3 loop is CASSSAPGREETQYF. The CDR3 DNA reads TGTGCCAGCAGCTCGGCCCCCGGGAGGGAAGAGACCCAGTACTTC. The chain recombines TRBV7-2 with TRBJ2-5; TRBD2 aligns across 8 bases. The junction had 7 bases not matched to a gene; V was cut back by 4 bases and J by 3 bases. The germline CDR1 and CDR2 sequences are SGHTA and FQGNSA. The length of the CDR3 is 15 residues. Full variable domain (rest looked up from reference TRBV7-2 and TRBJ2-5): GAGVSQSPSNKVTEKGKDVELRCDPISGHTALYWYRQSLGQGLEFLIYFQGNSAPDKSGLPSDRFSAERTGGSVSTLTIQRTQQEDSAVYLCASSSAPGREETQYFGPGTRLLVL.

This clonotype has a count of ten or more. The rearrangement uses TRBV4-1 and TRBJ1-2; D unclear. The CDR3 totals 12 residues. Trimming left V 3 bases short and J 4 bases short, with 6 bases between. Germline loops: CDR1 MGHRA, CDR2 YSYEKL. The CDR3 loop reads CASSQGTYGYTF. CDR3 nucleotides: TGCGCCAGCAGCCAGGGTACCTATGGCTACACCTTC.

This clonotype was counted at least ten times. The chain joins TRBV7-9 to TRBJ1-6; D not resolved. The CDR3 runs 16 residues. CDR1 is SEHNR, CDR2 FQNEAQ, per germline (reference sequence). V was trimmed by 4 bases and J by 6 bases, leaving 16 bases between them. CDR3 protein: CASSSSGVGLNSPLHF. CDR3 DNA sequence: TGTGCCAGCAGCTCCAGTGGGGTAGGACTTAATTCACCCCTCCACTTT.

This rearrangement joins TRBV20-1 to TRBJ1-1, with D possibly TRBD1 on 5 matching bases. Germline loops: CDR1 DFQATT, CDR2 SNEGSKA (reference sequence). V lost 3 bases and J lost 1, with 12 bases in between. The CDR3 loop spans 14 amino acids. CDR3 protein: CSASRGAGNTEAFF. The CDR3, as DNA: TGCAGTGCTAGCCGAGGGGCTGGGAACACTGAAGCTTTCTTT.

The V and J genes are TRBV2 and TRBJ2-7; 8 bases fit TRBD1. The CDR3 loop spans 13 amino acids. The V gene's germline CDR1 is SNHLY and CDR2 FYNNEI. J gave up 7 bases and V 4 bases, and 6 bases lay outside the gene matches. The CDR3 nucleotides read TGTGCCAGCAGTGGGACAGGGTGGGGGGAGCAGTACTTC. Amino acids: CASSGTGWGEQYF.

This clonotype was counted a few times. V gene TRBV5-6 combines with J gene TRBJ1-5, with D hard to call. In germline, CDR1 is SGHDT, CDR2 YYEEEE. This CDR3 has 16 amino acids. Trimming cost V 3 bases and J 0 bases, with 13 bases left between them. The CDR3, as DNA: TGTGCCAGCAGCTCCCGAATGAGTTCTAGCAATCAGCCCCAGCATTTT. Translating it yields CASSSRMSSSNQPQHF.

This clonotype showed up many times. V is TRBV9 and J is TRBJ2-7, with 7 bases aligning to TRBD1. This CDR3 is built from 14 residues. Trimming removed 0 bases from V and 6 bases from J; junction bases left unmatched: 6. Germline V gives CDR1 SGDLS, CDR2 YYNGEE. The CDR3 DNA sequence: TGTGCCAGCAGCGTAGACAGGGGTGTACGCGAGCAGTACTTC. It translates to CASSVDRGVREQYF.

The gene calls are TRBV19 and TRBJ2-3; D is ambiguous. The germline CDR1 and CDR2 sequences are LNHDA and SQIVND (reference sequence). The V gene lost 9 bases and the J gene lost 0 bases, with 16 bases spanning the gap. The CDR3 contains 15 residues. The CDR3: CASSAYYQSTDTQYF. The CDR3 nucleotides are TGTGCCAGCTCGGCCTACTACCAAAGCACAGATACGCAGTATTTT. The whole variable domain, remainder taken from reference TRBV19 and TRBJ2-3, is DGGITQSPKYLFRKEGQNVTLSCEQNLNHDAMYWYRQDPGQGLRLIYYSQIVNDFQKGDIAEGYSVSREKKESFPLTVTSAQKNPTAFYLCASSAYYQSTDTQYFGPGTRLTVL.

The chain combines TRBV9 with TRBJ2-5; 8 bases match TRBD2. The CDR3 is 14 amino acids. The V segment lost 5 bases and the J segment 2 bases; nucleotides outside the gene matches: 5. CDR1 and CDR2 from the germline V gene are SGDLS and YYNGEE. Written as DNA, the CDR3 is TGTGCCAGCAGTGGTAGCGGGGCTCAAGAGACCCAGTACTTC. Amino acids: CASSGSGAQETQYF.

In DNA, the CDR3 is TGTGCCAGCAGCGTAGAGGGGACACCTAATGAAAAACTGTTTTTT. This sequence encodes CASSVEGTPNEKLFF. This chain uses TRBV9 with TRBJ1-4; D might be TRBD1 (6 bases). V shed 0 bases and J shed 3 bases, with 9 bases lying between them. The CDR3 runs to 15 residues. Per germline, CDR1 SGDLS and CDR2 YYNGEE.

The DNA of the CDR3 is TGTGCCAGCAGTTTGCCCACTGAAGCTTTCTTT. Translating it yields CASSLPTEAFF. The chain uses TRBV12-3 or TRBV12-4 and TRBJ1-1; unclear D gene. V lost 3 bases, J lost 4 bases, and 3 bases lay in between. The CDR3 has 11 amino acids.

As to this clonotype: At one boundary the junction diverges from the germline segment, which might be a read error. The rearrangement links TRBV6-5 to TRBJ1-6; no firm D call. The CDR3 is made up of 15 amino acids. Germline V gene data show CDR1 as MNHEY and CDR2 as SVGAGI. The CDR3 reads CAISYSSGVNSPLHF. CDR3 sequence (DNA): TGTGCCATCAGTTACTCGAGTGGGGTAAATTCACCCCTCCACTTT.

The chain carries TRBV9 and TRBJ1-6, with TRBD1 matching 10 bases. V shed 7 bases, J shed 6 bases, and the junction held 7 bases outside the gene matches. Germline CDR1 SGDLS, CDR2 YYNGEE. The CDR3 is 15 amino acids. The CDR3 loop is CASSKWTGGNSPLHF. Here the CDR3 DNA reads TGTGCCAGCTCAAAATGGACAGGGGGTAATTCACCCCTCCACTTT.